These 9 T cell receptor beta chains were sequenced from one sample in a study of T cells in Graves' hyperthyroidism and ophthalmopathy. Template material for amplifying TCR beta CDR3 regions consisted of RNA transcripts. The HTBI set primed first-round TCR CDR3 RT-PCR. TCRdb called the multiplex PCR reads again in MiXCR, with one record for every CDR3 protein. The repertoire consists of more than 300,000 distinct CDR3 sequences, with about a sixth occurring once and the leading ten covering about a third. The sequenced material came from blood. Every receptor here comes from a woman under 40 with Graves' hyperthyroidism that later progressed to Graves' ophthalmopathy.

The V and J genes are TRBV5-6 and TRBJ2-7; 7 nucleotides line up with TRBD1. Germline lookup yields CDR1 SGHDT and CDR2 YYEEEE. V lost 2 bases and J lost 2; bases outside the gene matches: 7. The CDR3 is 15 amino acids. This CDR3 reads CASSFLDRTTYEQYF. The CDR3 DNA follows: TGTGCCAGCAGCTTCCTGGACAGGACAACCTACGAGCAGTACTTC.

This chain joins TRBV7-8 and TRBJ1-5; TRBD1 matches at 7 bases. This CDR3 is 16 amino acids long. The V gene end was trimmed by 4 bases and the J gene end by 0 bases; junction bases not matched to a gene: 6. The germline V gene encodes CDR1 SGHVS and CDR2 FQNEAQ. The CDR3 protein is CASSSGTVYSNQPQHF. CDR3 coding DNA: TGTGCCAGCAGCTCAGGGACAGTCTATAGCAATCAGCCCCAGCATTTT.

The chain recombines TRBV3-1 with TRBJ2-7; D possibly corresponds to TRBD1 (7 bases). Per germline, CDR1 LGHDT and CDR2 YNNKEL (reference sequence). The CDR3 is 13 residues long. Trimming removed 5 bases at V and 2 bases at J, with 10 bases between. CDR3 sequence: CASSGRGAYEQYF. DNA for the CDR3: TGTGCCAGCAGCGGCAGGGGGGCCTACGAGCAGTACTTC.

The chain joins TRBV25-1 to TRBJ1-5; D is unresolved. From germline, CDR1 is MGHDK and CDR2 SYGVNS. Trimming took off 3 bases at V and 6 bases at J, with 12 bases between the two ends. The CDR3 is 14 amino acids. CDR3 DNA: TGTGCCAGCAGTGAGTTGGGGATCGCTCAGCCCCAGCATTTT. It yields the protein CASSELGIAQPQHF.

The rearrangement links TRBV25-1 to TRBJ1-2, with 12 bases aligning to TRBD1. The CDR3 length is 15 residues. CDR1 and CDR2 (germline): MGHDK, SYGVNS. The trim removed 5 bases at V and 8 bases at J, leaving 9 bases unmatched. The CDR3 coding sequence is TGTGCCAGCAGTACGCCGGGACAGGGGGCGGGAGGCTACACCTTC. Translation: CASSTPGQGAGGYTF.

The rearrangement links TRBV7-7 to TRBJ2-7; D assignment may be TRBD1 or TRBD2 (5 bases each). Germline assignment: CDR1 SSHAT and CDR2 FNYEAQ (reference sequence). This CDR3 spans 13 amino acids. V was clipped by 6 bases and J by 6 bases, with 15 bases between them. CDR3 DNA: TGTGCCAGCAGTGAGTTTGGGGGTACCGAGCAGTACTTC. Its translation: CASSEFGGTEQYF.

This clonotype was detected many times. The chain joins TRBV18 to TRBJ1-1, with D possibly being TRBD1 (6 bases). Trimming shortened V by 6 bases and J by 8 bases, and 13 bases separated the two germline ends. This CDR3 contains 12 residues. Germline CDR1 is KGHSH and CDR2 is LQKENI. The CDR3 DNA reads as TGTGCCAGCTCGGTCGACAGGACCGAAGCTTTCTTT. This gives the protein CASSVDRTEAFF.

The chain carries TRBV2 and TRBJ2-2, with TRBD1 matching over 7 bases. Germline V lookup: CDR1 SNHLY, CDR2 FYNNEI. CDR3 length equals 18 residues. The ends lost 5 bases at V and 1 base at J; junction bases unmatched: 13. CDR3 region: CASSLGGRAHLNTGELFF. The CDR3 bases are TGTGCCAGCAGTCTAGGGGGCAGGGCCCACCTGAACACCGGGGAGCTGTTTTTT.

This clonotype was seen only once. The chain is built from TRBV10-3 and TRBJ2-3; 9 positions match TRBD2. CDR1 is ENHRY and CDR2 is SYGVKD in the germline V gene. The junction had 4 bases not matched to a gene; V was cut back by 6 bases and J by 3 bases. This CDR3 region has 14 residues. The CDR3 nucleotides read TGTGCCATCAGCAGGACTAGCGTTACAGATACGCAGTATTTT. Translating gives CAISRTSVTDTQYF.